The rows below give T cell receptor beta chains drawn from one sample of a study of post-analysis software for immune sequencing data. TCRdb independently ran MiXCR on the PCR reads; one entry per CDR3 protein. The sample lists about 820,000 distinct CDR3 sequences; 53% were seen once. The sample comprised blood. The receptors stem from a girl under 18 with multiple sclerosis. Each CDR3 is given with its conserved first and last residue.

TRBV20-1 | CSAYGMLETQYF
TRBV4-1 | CASSQEHGIGKNIQYF
TRBV6-1 | CASSEERSLAGFHNEQVF
TRBV10-3 | CAISRSGSYQETQYF
TRBV5-1 | CASSSGEGLGGSPLHF
TRBV5-1 | CASSLGGTSGGETQYF
TRBV20-1 | CSAGVSRETQYF
TRBV29-1 | CSVGSPGRINNEQFF
TRBV7-2 | CASSLAFGSEQYF
TRBV5-1 | CASSLGGRQTEAFF
TRBV6-5 | CASSYSRAGGRETQYF
TRBV7-3 | CASSDGTDTEAFF
TRBV15 | CATSRPKDGDGVYHEQYF
TRBV20-1 | CSARGALGNQPQHF
TRBV20-1 | CSASLPGRGQETQYF
TRBV10-3 | CAISELLAAGEQYF
TRBV12-3/TRBV12-4 | CASSLALGTAGRDGYTF
TRBV27 | CASSPESFAEQYF
TRBV2 | CASTKARDRGFGGYTF
TRBV5-1 | CASSLGTGNQETQYF
TRBV5-1 | CASSLVAGGQGMETQYF
TRBV11-3 | CASSPAGVESRPYNEQFF
TRBV7-9 | CARQATDTQYF
TRBV12-3/TRBV12-4 | CASSRISGKGNEQYF
TRBV29-1 | CSVERTSGIGETQYF
TRBV20-1 | CGAGTGNIQYF
TRBV5-4 | CASSPDNYGYTF
TRBV29-1 | CSVRSVSPYNEQFF
TRBV5-1 | CASSFRGPGGVMNTEAFF
TRBV29-1 | CSVEGLAGLSPYEQYF
TRBV20-1 | CSARLGNEQFF
TRBV9 | CASSVRTGELETQYF
TRBV7-2 | CASSLDGGLEPQHF